A single T cell receptor (beta chain) is shown here with its context. Its antigen target is currently unknown. The record has no base qualities; no much larger clone is one base away. The record originates from a study of blood T cell repertoires in COVID-19 (dated by TCRdb to 2019 to 2021). For the study in its entirety: Samples from collaborators originated in the United States, Italy and Spain and spanned both the acute and convalescent phases of COVID-19. The prospective study material was composed of cDNA or gDNA derived from T cells, B-cell-depleted T cells, or PBMCs. Nearly every sample came with metadata listing a de-identified subject ID, COVID-19 status, age in years and sex. The repertoires were made available in a free public database intended to serve as a resource for research on the immune response to SARS-CoV-2. Subjects who had been exposed to COVID-19, were actively infected with it, or had recovered from it provided the deeply sampled blood TCRbeta repertoires that made up the dataset. The samples were drawn from two sources: the first 160 participants of the ongoing ImmuneRACE study, and about 1,300 subjects contributed by 6 global collaborators. Where HLA class I and class II types were available, the types were taken from metadata supplied by the sample provider, not from assay-based typing. Overall results and qualifications from the work: The quantity of clinical and demographic metadata differed by source and by participant and was supplied without curation.

The junction shows trimming of 6 bases on V and 2 bases on J, plus 14 bases between the germline ends. From its cysteine to its phenylalanine, the CDR3 spans 14 amino acids. Only CDR3 DNA is held: 42 bases, read in frame from base 1. As encoded in the germline V gene, CDR1 is MNHEY while CDR2 is SVGAGI. Samples from volunteer blood donors who had recovered from COVID-19 were contributed by a second Seattle source. Whole blood was collected in K2EDTA tubes by collaborating institutions according to the institutions' own protocols. For TCRbeta analysis, collaborator samples were shipped as frozen whole blood, as isolated PBMCs, or as DNA extracted from either sample type. The immunoSEQ Assay, a bias-controlled multiplex PCR, was used to amplify TCRbeta CDR3 regions from genomic DNA. Per the original workflow: The number of nucleated cells in each sample was estimated by amplification of reference gene primers within the assay. Sequence reads were collapsed and filtered to measure the absolute abundance of every unique TCRbeta CDR3 rearrangement. For each sample, productive Simpson clonality was calculated by taking the square root of Simpson's diversity index across productive rearrangements. Imported from immuneACCESS, the table was reduced by TCRdb to in-frame sequences with V and J called. These copies leave out some clones; in studies compared against another copy, an unresolved V gene accounts for under half, and the cause of the remainder is not known. V and J calls and clone size are copied from that table; D and trimming were computed from the DNA. The sample table records around 150,000 clones; roughly 90% of these occur just once. The top ten hold over 3.5% of the sample.

The sequence joins TRBV6-5 to TRBJ2-7; TRBD1 is a possible D gene, resting on 5 matching bases. The sample was peripheral blood. This receptor was identified in a woman aged 55 to 70 who had recovered from COVID-19. The bases read TGTGCCAGCAGCACAACAGGAATCACCTACGAGCAGTACTTC. This is translated as CASSTTGITYEQYF.